Sequencing of this T cell receptor beta chain was carried out in a study of blood T cells in healthy people across ages. The use of a sample-barcoded 5' primer and a J-beta primer mix characterized a second PCR of roughly 7 to 12 cycles. TCRdb ran MiXCR on the 5' RACE reads and lists one entry per CDR3 protein. This table holds around 1,000,000 distinct CDR3 sequences, about two fifths found once. Germline V gene lookup returns CDR1 MNHEY and CDR2 SVGEGT. Trimming left V 6 bases short and J 2 bases short, with 13 bases between. This CDR3 has 14 amino acids. The genes are TRBV6-2 or TRBV6-3 and TRBJ1-1; no definite D call. Sequencing was carried out using blood. This receptor was obtained from a man between 18 and 35 years old in good health. Written as DNA, the CDR3 is TGTGCCAGCAGCCGATCTGCTCGAAACACTGAAGCTTTCTTT. Its translation: CASSRSARNTEAFF.